What follows are 25 T cell receptor beta chains derived from one specimen sequenced in a study of identical twins. Each CDR3 protein gets one entry after TCRdb re-called the 5' RACE reads with MiXCR. The sample yields about 220,000 distinct CDR3 sequences, about 6.7% seen once. In addition, the sample was reused for a study of T cells expressing NK-cell markers.

Sequenced input: CD8+ T cells sorted from blood. These receptors were collected from a woman under 30 in good health.

There are a few counts of this clonotype. The chain carries TRBV4-3 and TRBJ2-1; D is possibly TRBD2 (5 bases). The CDR3 loop spans 19 amino acids. Germline assignment: CDR1 LGHNA and CDR2 YSLEER. V was trimmed by 0 bases and J by 0 bases, leaving 18 bases between them. Here the CDR3 DNA reads TGCGCCAGCAGCCAAGACGGACTGGTTCGTGGTAGCTCCTACAATGAGCAGTTCTTC. Translated: CASSQDGLVRGSSYNEQFF.

This clonotype was counted ten times or more. This chain connects TRBV29-1 to TRBJ2-7; D perhaps matches TRBD2 (5 bases). V dropped 5 bases and J dropped 6 bases, with 20 bases sitting between them. The CDR3 totals 14 residues. Germline loops: CDR1 SQVTM, CDR2 ANQGSEA. CDR3 region: CSVPLKGLGSEQYF. The DNA for the CDR3 is TGCAGCGTTCCCTTGAAGGGCCTTGGGAGCGAGCAGTACTTC.

This clonotype was recorded a few times. The gene calls are TRBV13 and TRBJ2-7, with D unclear. V lost 0 bases and J lost 0, with 15 bases in between. The CDR3 sequence is 17 residues long. CDR1 and CDR2 (germline): PRHDT, FYEKMQ (reference sequence). The CDR3 reads CASSLGLTSGSSYEQYF. In nucleotides, the CDR3 is TGTGCCAGCAGCTTAGGCCTAACATCTGGAAGCTCCTACGAGCAGTACTTC.

The chain couples TRBV6-1 to TRBJ1-2; no definite D call. Germline CDR1 MNHNS, CDR2 SASEGT. This CDR3 has 14 residues. V was trimmed by 8 bases and J by 2 bases, leaving 15 bases between them. The CDR3: CASSPGRVNYGYTF. CDR3 bases: TGTGCCAGCTCTCCGGGGAGGGTAAACTATGGCTACACCTTC.

This clonotype appeared many times. This chain uses TRBV4-1 with TRBJ2-7; tentative D call: TRBD2 (6 bases). The ends were cut back, 4 bases at V and 2 bases at J, with 18 bases in the middle. This CDR3 contains 16 residues. Germline CDR1 is MGHRA and CDR2 is YSYEKL. CDR3 sequence: CASSPRERQSTYEQYF. As DNA, the CDR3 is TGCGCCAGCAGCCCTCGGGAGAGACAGAGCACCTACGAGCAGTACTTC.

This clonotype came up many times. The rearrangement uses TRBV5-6 and TRBJ2-2; possibly TRBD1 or TRBD2 for D (5 bases each). Germline CDR1 reads SGHDT; CDR2 reads YYEEEE. The CDR3 sequence is 14 residues long. Trimming removed 3 bases at V and 4 bases at J, with 10 bases between. The CDR3 region is CASSYGTGTGELFF. As DNA, the CDR3 is TGTGCCAGCAGCTACGGGACCGGCACCGGGGAGCTGTTTTTT.

The CDR3 reads CASSPWTGEVAGELFF. For the CDR3, the DNA is TGCGCCAGCAGCCCCTGGACAGGGGAAGTTGCCGGGGAGCTGTTTTTT. This chain links TRBV5-1 with TRBJ2-2; 9 bases are a match to TRBD1. V was pared by 4 bases and J by 6 bases, with 10 bases of the junction left unmatched. Per the germline V gene, CDR1 is SGHRS and CDR2 is YFSETQ. The CDR3 has 16 residues. The full variable domain, in which reference TRBV5-1 and TRBJ2-2 provide the parts outside the CDR3, is KAGVTQTPRYLIKTRGQQVTLSCSPISGHRSVSWYQQTPGQGLQFLFEYFSETQRNKGNFPGRFSGRQFSNSRSEMNVSTLELGDSALYLCASSPWTGEVAGELFFGEGSRLTVL.

V usage is TRBV20-1 and J usage is TRBJ2-3; the match to TRBD2 covers 8 bases. The CDR3 runs 13 residues. Germline V gene lookup returns CDR1 DFQATT and CDR2 SNEGSKA (reference sequence). The V gene end was trimmed by 8 bases and the J gene end by 1 base; junction bases not matched to a gene: 5. The CDR3 protein is CSPREGRTDTQYF. CDR3 coding DNA: TGCAGTCCCCGGGAGGGCCGCACAGATACGCAGTATTTT.

This clonotype was seen at least ten times. V gene TRBV7-2 combines with J gene TRBJ2-1, with D maybe TRBD1 (6 bases). The CDR3 runs to 17 residues. Per the germline V gene, CDR1 is SGHTA and CDR2 is FQGNSA. Trimming removed 4 bases from V and 4 bases from J, with 20 bases in between. DNA of the CDR3: TGTGCCAGCAGCTCAGTTGGGGGAGTCAGGGGATACAATGAGCAGTTCTTC. It specifies CASSSVGGVRGYNEQFF.

This clonotype has at least ten counts. This rearrangement joins TRBV24-1 to TRBJ1-5; D is uncertain. Germline-derived CDR1 and CDR2 are KGHDR and SFDVKD. Trimming took 5 bases from V and 0 from J, leaving 13 bases between them. The CDR3 is made up of 16 amino acids. As DNA, the CDR3 is TGTGCCACCAGTGCCATACACAGAAATAGCAATCAGCCCCAGCATTTT. It yields the protein CATSAIHRNSNQPQHF.

The CDR3 sequence is CSVASGRLSYEQYF. Written as DNA, the CDR3 is TGCAGCGTTGCCAGCGGGAGACTGTCCTACGAGCAGTACTTC. The V and J genes are TRBV29-1 and TRBJ2-7; TRBD2 agrees at 8 bases. CDR3 length equals 14 residues. Germline CDR1 and CDR2: SQVTM and ANQGSEA. Germline trimming cut 4 bases from V and 1 base from J; bases unmatched to any gene: 6.

The chain couples TRBV12-3 or TRBV12-4 to TRBJ1-5; tentatively, D is TRBD1 (6 bases). This CDR3 contains 15 residues. The germline V and J ends were trimmed by 6 bases and 1 base, with 13 bases remaining between them. The CDR3 protein is CASSLTGRSNQPQHF. As DNA, the CDR3 is TGTGCCAGCAGCCTGACAGGCAGGAGCAATCAGCCCCAGCATTTT.

This clonotype was recorded a few times. CDR3 amino acids: CASSRWWGLAFF. In nucleotides, the CDR3 is TGCGCCAGCAGCAGGTGGTGGGGGCTAGCTTTCTTT. The chain employs TRBV5-1 and TRBJ1-1; D is perhaps TRBD1 (6 bases). Per the germline V gene, CDR1 is SGHRS and CDR2 is YFSETQ. The CDR3 has 12 amino acids. V was pared by 4 bases and J by 10 bases, with 14 bases between.

The sample holds many counts of this clonotype. J is TRBJ2-6 and V is TRBV2; D tentatively fits TRBD1 or TRBD2 (5 bases each). V was pared by 8 bases and J by 4 bases, with 21 bases between. The germline CDR1 and CDR2 sequences are SNHLY and FYNNEI. The CDR3 is 17 residues long. The CDR3 nucleotides read TGTGCCAGCCATGTGGTAGGCAGGGAGAGAGGGGCCAACGTCCTGACTTTC. As protein: CASHVVGRERGANVLTF.

This clonotype was detected many times. The chain is built from TRBV3-1 and TRBJ2-7, with 7 bases identical to TRBD1. Trimming took 0 bases from V and 2 from J; bases not matched to a gene: 7. Germline CDR1 reads LGHDT; CDR2 reads YNNKEL (reference sequence). CDR3 length: 16 residues. Here the CDR3 DNA reads TGTGCCAGCAGCCAAGAGTTGACAGGGCAAGCCTACGAGCAGTACTTC. Its protein is CASSQELTGQAYEQYF.

This clonotype was seen once. The chain recombines TRBV30 with TRBJ2-7; 10 nucleotides line up with TRBD2. CDR3 length: 15 residues. Looked up from germline, CDR1 is GTSNPN and CDR2 is SVGIG (reference sequence). V lost 4 bases and J lost 3; bases outside the gene matches: 9. CDR3 in DNA: TGTGCCTGGACGGCCTCAGCGGGAGGGCACTACGAGCAGTACTTC. Encoded protein: CAWTASAGGHYEQYF.

This clonotype was seen a handful of times. The V call is TRBV20-1, the J call TRBJ2-7, with D perhaps TRBD2 (6 bases). This CDR3 spans 14 amino acids. Trimming took 5 bases from V and 2 from J, leaving 16 bases between them. Germline CDR1 reads DFQATT; CDR2 reads SNEGSKA (reference sequence). CDR3 nucleotide sequence: TGCAGTGCTCCAAGCAGGGACTCGACCTACGAGCAGTACTTC. This translates into CSAPSRDSTYEQYF.

This clonotype was recorded many times. The CDR3 DNA sequence: TGCGCCAGCAGCCGCCTCTGGTATGGCTACACCTTC. This gives the protein CASSRLWYGYTF. The rearrangement uses TRBV5-1 and TRBJ1-2; no clear D. CDR1 and CDR2 from the germline V gene are SGHRS and YFSETQ. The CDR3 consists of 12 residues. Trimming removed 4 bases from V and 5 bases from J, with 9 bases in between.

The chain couples TRBV29-1 to TRBJ2-1; 10 bases are a match to TRBD2. The V segment lost 3 bases and the J segment 9 bases; nucleotides outside the gene matches: 5. This CDR3 spans 13 amino acids. Germline CDR1 reads SQVTM; CDR2 reads ANQGSEA. The CDR3 DNA is TGCAGCGTTGACCCTAGCGGGAGACCTGAGCAGTTCTTC. Translation gives CSVDPSGRPEQFF.

This clonotype was observed at least ten times. This rearrangement joins TRBV7-9 to TRBJ2-1; tentative D call: TRBD2 (6 bases). V was shortened by 9 bases and J by 7 bases, with 16 bases between the two germline ends. CDR3 length equals 13 residues. Germline V lookup: CDR1 SEHNR, CDR2 FQNEAQ (reference sequence). The CDR3: CAREDLTRNEQFF. For the CDR3, the DNA is TGTGCCAGGGAGGACCTGACTAGGAATGAGCAGTTCTTC.

In this sample, this clonotype turned up many times. This chain links TRBV5-1 with TRBJ2-7; D is perhaps TRBD2 (5 bases). The length of the CDR3 is 14 residues. Trimming took off 2 bases at V and 2 bases at J, with 11 bases between the two ends. From germline, CDR1 is SGHRS and CDR2 YFSETQ. This CDR3 reads CASSFSDVPYEQYF. As DNA, the CDR3 is TGCGCCAGCAGCTTTAGCGATGTCCCCTACGAGCAGTACTTC.

This clonotype was observed many times. The rearrangement joins TRBV6-2 or TRBV6-3 to TRBJ1-5; D possibly corresponds to TRBD1 (5 bases). CDR3 size: 15 residues. CDR1 is MNHEY, CDR2 SVGEGT, per germline. V lost 6 bases and J 3 bases, leaving 15 bases between the germline ends. Here the CDR3 DNA reads TGTGCCAGCAGGACACTCGACGGGGCCAATCAGCCCCAGCATTTT. Translated: CASRTLDGANQPQHF.

In its sample, this clonotype was seen a few times. The CDR3 bases are TGCGCCAGCAGCTCAAAAGGACAGAACGGGTATAATTCACCCCTCCACTTT. Amino acids: CASSSKGQNGYNSPLHF. The chain has TRBV5-1 and TRBJ1-6, with TRBD1 as a possible D gene (6 bases). Germline V gene lookup returns CDR1 SGHRS and CDR2 YFSETQ. The CDR3 totals 17 residues. Trimming left V 3 bases short and J 4 bases short, with 17 bases between.

The V and J genes are TRBV5-1 and TRBJ2-3; no firm D call. The V gene lost 2 bases and the J gene lost 2 bases, with 12 bases spanning the gap. Germline V CDR1 and CDR2: SGHRS, YFSETQ. This CDR3 region has 15 residues. This chain's CDR3 is CASSFGFDSTDTQYF. CDR3 nucleotide sequence: TGCGCCAGCAGCTTTGGGTTTGACTCCACAGATACGCAGTATTTT.

This clonotype was detected only a few times. The chain couples TRBV7-9 to TRBJ2-7; D remains ambiguous. Trimming removed 4 bases from V and 3 bases from J, with 13 bases in between. The CDR3 consists of 14 residues. CDR1 is SEHNR, CDR2 FQNEAQ, per germline (reference sequence). The CDR3, as DNA: TGTGCCAGCAGCTCGACACTGGAGTTCTACGAGCAGTACTTC. Translated: CASSSTLEFYEQYF. Supplemented by reference TRBV7-9 and TRBJ2-7, the full variable domain reads DTGVSQNPRHKITKRGQNVTFRCDPISEHNRLYWYRQTLGQGPEFLTYFQNEAQLEKSRLLSDRFSAERPKGSFSTLEIQRTEQGDSAMYLCASSSTLEFYEQYFGPGTRLTVT.